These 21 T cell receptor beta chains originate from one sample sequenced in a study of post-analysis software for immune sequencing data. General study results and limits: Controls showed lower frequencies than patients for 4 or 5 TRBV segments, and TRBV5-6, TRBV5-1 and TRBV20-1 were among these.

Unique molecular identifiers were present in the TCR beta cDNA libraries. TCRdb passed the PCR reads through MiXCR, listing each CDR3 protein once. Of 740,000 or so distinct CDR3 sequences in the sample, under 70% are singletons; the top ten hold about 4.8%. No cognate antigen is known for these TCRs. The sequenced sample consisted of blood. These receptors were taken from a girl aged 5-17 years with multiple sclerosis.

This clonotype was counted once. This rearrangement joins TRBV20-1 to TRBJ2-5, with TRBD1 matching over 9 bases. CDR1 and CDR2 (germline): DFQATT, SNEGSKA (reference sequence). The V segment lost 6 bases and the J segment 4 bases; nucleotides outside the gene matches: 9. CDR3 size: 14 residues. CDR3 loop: CSATGQGSGETQYF. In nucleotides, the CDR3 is TGCAGTGCAACGGGACAGGGATCGGGAGAGACCCAGTACTTC.

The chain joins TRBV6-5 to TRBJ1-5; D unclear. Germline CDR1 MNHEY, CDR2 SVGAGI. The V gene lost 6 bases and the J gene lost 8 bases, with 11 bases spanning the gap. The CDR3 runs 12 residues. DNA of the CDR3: TGTGCCAGCAGAAATTCGGGAGAGCCCCAGCATTTT. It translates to CASRNSGEPQHF.

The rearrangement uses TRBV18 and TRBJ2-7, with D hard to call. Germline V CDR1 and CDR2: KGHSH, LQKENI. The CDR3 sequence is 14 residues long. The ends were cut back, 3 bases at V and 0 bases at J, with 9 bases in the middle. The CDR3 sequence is CASSPDSASYEQYF. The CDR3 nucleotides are TGTGCCAGCTCACCCGACTCCGCCTCCTACGAGCAGTACTTC.

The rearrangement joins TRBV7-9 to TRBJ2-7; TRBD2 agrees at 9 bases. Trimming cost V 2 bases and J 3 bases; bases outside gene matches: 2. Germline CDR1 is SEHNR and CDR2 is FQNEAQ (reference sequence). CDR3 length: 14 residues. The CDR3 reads CASSLSGGNYEQYF. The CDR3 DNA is TGTGCCAGCAGCTTAAGCGGGGGGAACTACGAGCAGTACTTC.

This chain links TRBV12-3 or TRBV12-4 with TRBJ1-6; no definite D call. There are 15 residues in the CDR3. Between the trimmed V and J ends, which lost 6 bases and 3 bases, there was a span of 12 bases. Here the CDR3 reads CASSLTANYNSPLHF. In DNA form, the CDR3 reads TGTGCCAGCAGCCTAACGGCTAACTATAATTCACCCCTCCACTTT.

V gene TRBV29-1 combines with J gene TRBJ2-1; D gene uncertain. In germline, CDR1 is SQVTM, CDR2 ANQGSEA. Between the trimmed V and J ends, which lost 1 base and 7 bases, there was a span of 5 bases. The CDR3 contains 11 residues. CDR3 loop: CSVEVGNEQFF. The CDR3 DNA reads TGCAGCGTTGAAGTCGGGAATGAGCAGTTCTTC.

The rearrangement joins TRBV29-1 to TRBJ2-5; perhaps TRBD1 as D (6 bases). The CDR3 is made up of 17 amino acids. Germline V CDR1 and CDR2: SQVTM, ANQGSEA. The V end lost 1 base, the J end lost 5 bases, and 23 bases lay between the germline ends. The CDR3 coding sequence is TGCAGCGTTGAAGTTTTCGGCAGGGGCCTCGACGGCGAGACCCAGTACTTC. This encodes CSVEVFGRGLDGETQYF.

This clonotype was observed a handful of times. CDR3 sequence (DNA): TGTGCCAGCAGTAATAATGTCGGGGCGGGAGATACGCAGTATTTT. It yields the protein CASSNNVGAGDTQYF. The gene calls are TRBV7-6 and TRBJ2-3; the D gene could be TRBD1 or TRBD2 (5 bases each). The germline V and J ends were trimmed by 6 bases and 5 bases, with 18 bases remaining between them. The CDR3 is made up of 15 amino acids. Germline CDR1 reads SGHVS; CDR2 reads FNYEAQ.

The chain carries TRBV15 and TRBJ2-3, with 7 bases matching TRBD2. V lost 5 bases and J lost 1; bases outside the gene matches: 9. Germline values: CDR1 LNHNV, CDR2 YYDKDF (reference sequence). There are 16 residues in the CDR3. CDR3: CATSPLTSKGTDTQYF. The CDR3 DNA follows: TGTGCCACCAGCCCGCTGACTAGCAAAGGCACAGATACGCAGTATTTT.

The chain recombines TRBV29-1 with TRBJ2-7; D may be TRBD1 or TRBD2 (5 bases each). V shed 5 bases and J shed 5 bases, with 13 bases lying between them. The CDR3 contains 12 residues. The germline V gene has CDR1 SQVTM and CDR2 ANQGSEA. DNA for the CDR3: TGCAGCGTTCTTCGGGACCGCAACGAGCAGTACTTC. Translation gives CSVLRDRNEQYF.

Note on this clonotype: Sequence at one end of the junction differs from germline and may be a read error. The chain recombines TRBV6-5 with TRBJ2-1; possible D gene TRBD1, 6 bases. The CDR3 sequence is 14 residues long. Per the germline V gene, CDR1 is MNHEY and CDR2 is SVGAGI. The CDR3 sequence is CASSRDTLYNGQFF. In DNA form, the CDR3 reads TGTGCCAGCAGCCGGGACACGCTATACAATGGGCAGTTCTTC.

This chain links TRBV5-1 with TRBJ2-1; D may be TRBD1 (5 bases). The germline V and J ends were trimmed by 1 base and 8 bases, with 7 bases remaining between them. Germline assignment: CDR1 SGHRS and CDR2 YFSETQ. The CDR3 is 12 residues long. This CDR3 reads CASSLRQYEQFF. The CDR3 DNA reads TGCGCCAGCAGCTTGAGACAGTATGAGCAGTTCTTC. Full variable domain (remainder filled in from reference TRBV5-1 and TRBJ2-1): KAGVTQTPRYLIKTRGQQVTLSCSPISGHRSVSWYQQTPGQGLQFLFEYFSETQRNKGNFPGRFSGRQFSNSRSEMNVSTLELGDSALYLCASSLRQYEQFFGPGTRLTVL.

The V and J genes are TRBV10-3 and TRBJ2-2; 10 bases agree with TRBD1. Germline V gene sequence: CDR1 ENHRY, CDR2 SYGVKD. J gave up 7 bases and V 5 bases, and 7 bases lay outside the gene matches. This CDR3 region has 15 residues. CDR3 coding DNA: TGTGCCATCAGTAAGACAGGGGGCCACATCGGGGAGCTGTTTTTT. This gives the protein CAISKTGGHIGELFF.

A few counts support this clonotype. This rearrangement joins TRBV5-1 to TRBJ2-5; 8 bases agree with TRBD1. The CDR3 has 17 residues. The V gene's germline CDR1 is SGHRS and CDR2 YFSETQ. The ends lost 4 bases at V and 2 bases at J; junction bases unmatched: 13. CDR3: CASSLRTGPVTQETQYF. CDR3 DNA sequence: TGCGCCAGCAGCCTTAGGACAGGGCCCGTGACACAAGAGACCCAGTACTTC.

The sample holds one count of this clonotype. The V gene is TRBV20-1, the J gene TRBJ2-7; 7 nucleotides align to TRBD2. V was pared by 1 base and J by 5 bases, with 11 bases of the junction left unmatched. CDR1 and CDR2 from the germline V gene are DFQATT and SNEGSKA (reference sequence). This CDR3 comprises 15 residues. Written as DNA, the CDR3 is TGCAGTGCTAGAGTTGGAGCGGGATTTACCCACGAGCAGTACTTC. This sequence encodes CSARVGAGFTHEQYF.

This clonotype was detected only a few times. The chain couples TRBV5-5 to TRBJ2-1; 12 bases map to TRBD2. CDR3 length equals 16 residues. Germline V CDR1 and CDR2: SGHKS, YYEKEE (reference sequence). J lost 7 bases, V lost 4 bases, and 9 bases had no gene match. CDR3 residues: CASSAVLAGGENEQFF. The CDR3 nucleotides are TGTGCCAGCAGCGCGGTACTAGCGGGGGGAGAGAATGAGCAGTTCTTC.

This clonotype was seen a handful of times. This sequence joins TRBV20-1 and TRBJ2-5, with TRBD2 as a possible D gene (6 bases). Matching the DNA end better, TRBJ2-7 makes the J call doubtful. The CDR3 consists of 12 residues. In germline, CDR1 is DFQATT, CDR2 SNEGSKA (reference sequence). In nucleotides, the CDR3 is TGCAGTGCTAGGCGGGACTCCTACGAGCAGTACTTC. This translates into CSARRDSYEQYF.

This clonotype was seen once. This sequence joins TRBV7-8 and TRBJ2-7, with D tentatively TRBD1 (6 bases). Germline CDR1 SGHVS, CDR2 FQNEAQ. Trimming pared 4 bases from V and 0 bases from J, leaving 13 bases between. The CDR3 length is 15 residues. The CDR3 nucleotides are TGTGCCAGCAGCTATGGACAGCTACTCTCCTACGAGCAGTACTTC. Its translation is CASSYGQLLSYEQYF.

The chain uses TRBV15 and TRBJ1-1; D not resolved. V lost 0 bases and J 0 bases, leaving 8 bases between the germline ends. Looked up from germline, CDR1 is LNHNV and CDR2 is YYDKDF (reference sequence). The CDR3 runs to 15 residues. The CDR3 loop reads CATSRDGNMNTEAFF. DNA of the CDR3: TGTGCCACCAGCAGAGATGGGAATATGAACACTGAAGCTTTCTTT.

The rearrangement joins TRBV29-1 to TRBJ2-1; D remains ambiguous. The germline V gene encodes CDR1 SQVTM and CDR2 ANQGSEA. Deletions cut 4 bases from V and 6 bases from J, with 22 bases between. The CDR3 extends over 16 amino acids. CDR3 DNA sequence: TGCAGCGTTGCCCCCCATTCGATCGGACCCACCAATGAGCAGTTCTTC. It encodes CSVAPHSIGPTNEQFF.

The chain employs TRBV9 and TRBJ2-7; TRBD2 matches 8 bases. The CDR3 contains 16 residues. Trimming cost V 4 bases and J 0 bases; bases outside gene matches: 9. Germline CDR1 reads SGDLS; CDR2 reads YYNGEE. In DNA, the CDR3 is TGTGCCAGCAGCCGACCGAGTCGGGAGGGCTCCTACGAGCAGTACTTC. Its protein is CASSRPSREGSYEQYF.